The 15 T cell receptor beta chains given below trace back to one sample, sequenced in a study of cytomegalovirus exposure and HLA in healthy donors. Assay: immunoSEQ multiplex PCR; the TCRdb copy retains only in-frame clones and omits some. The data show some 83,000 clones, with 94% seen just once and approximately 2% held by the top ten. Sequenced input: PBMCs. These receptors were obtained from a woman aged 18 to 35 in good health and CMV-seronegative.

This clone has only one observation. V and J are TRBV4-1 and TRBJ2-2; 7 bases align to TRBD1. This CDR3 has 14 residues. CDR1 and CDR2 from the germline V gene are MGHRA and YSYEKL. V was pared by 4 bases and J by 6 bases, with 5 bases of the junction left unmatched. CDR3 DNA sequence: TGCGCCAGCAGCCTACCACAGGGGCCCGGGGAGCTGTTTTTT. Residues: CASSLPQGPGELFF.

This chain connects TRBV7-6 to TRBJ2-1; 9 bases are a match to TRBD1. Germline V gives CDR1 SGHVS, CDR2 FNYEAQ. The CDR3 contains 15 residues. Trimming cost V 4 bases and J 7 bases; bases outside gene matches: 8. CDR3 loop: CASSSGQGKGNEQFF. The CDR3 nucleotides read TGTGCCAGCAGCTCAGGACAGGGGAAAGGTAATGAGCAGTTCTTC. Full variable domain (rest looked up from reference TRBV7-6 and TRBJ2-1): GAGVSQSPRYKVTKRGQDVALRCDPISGHVSLYWYRQALGQGPEFLTYFNYEAQQDKSGLPNDRFSAERPEGSISTLTIQRTEQRDSAMYRCASSSGQGKGNEQFFGPGTRLTVL.

The V gene is TRBV19, the J gene TRBJ1-1, with D possibly matching TRBD1 (5 bases). CDR3 length equals 14 residues. Germline assignment: CDR1 LNHDA and CDR2 SQIVND (reference sequence). Trimming pared 6 bases from V and 5 bases from J, leaving 16 bases between. DNA of the CDR3: TGTGCCAGTAGGTCGGTGGGGGGAGTAACTGAAGCTTTCTTT. Translated: CASRSVGGVTEAFF.

This chain joins TRBV19 and TRBJ2-1, with 9 positions matching TRBD2. The trim removed 5 bases at V and 0 bases at J, leaving 8 bases unmatched. Germline V CDR1 and CDR2: LNHDA, SQIVND (reference sequence). CDR3 size: 17 residues. In DNA, the CDR3 is TGTGCCAGTAGTCCGCGACTAGCGGAGAGCTCCTACAATGAGCAGTTCTTC. Residues: CASSPRLAESSYNEQFF.

This chain connects TRBV6-6 to TRBJ1-4; 7 nucleotides line up with TRBD1. Trimming removed 6 bases from V and 2 bases from J; junction bases left unmatched: 6. In germline, CDR1 is MNHNY, CDR2 SVGAGI (reference sequence). The CDR3 consists of 15 residues. The CDR3 DNA sequence: TGTGCCAGCAGCTATAGGGGGCTCACTAATGAAAAACTGTTTTTT. Protein product: CASSYRGLTNEKLFF.

This clone has a single count. This chain joins TRBV6-1 and TRBJ1-6; D gene ambiguous. There are 11 residues in the CDR3. CDR1 and CDR2 from the germline V gene are MNHNS and SASEGT. V lost 11 bases, J lost 12 bases, and 14 bases lay in between. CDR3 residues: CAARSTQPLHF. CDR3 nucleotides: TGTGCCGCCCGGAGTACCCAACCCCTCCACTTT.

The chain couples TRBV6-1 to TRBJ1-1, with D perhaps matching TRBD1 (6 bases). CDR3 length: 14 amino acids. Germline loops: CDR1 MNHNS, CDR2 SASEGT. V lost 1 base and J lost 5, with 11 bases in between. CDR3 coding DNA: TGTGCCAGCAGTGAAGGCAGGGGATGGACTGAAGCTTTCTTT. Translated: CASSEGRGWTEAFF.

The V call is TRBV7-9, the J call TRBJ2-2; 7 bases match TRBD1. The V gene end was trimmed by 4 bases and the J gene end by 0 bases; junction bases not matched to a gene: 5. This CDR3 comprises 16 residues. Germline V gene lookup returns CDR1 SEHNR and CDR2 FQNEAQ (reference sequence). CDR3 amino acids: CASSYLGTANTGELFF. Here the CDR3 DNA reads TGTGCCAGCAGCTACCTGGGGACAGCGAACACCGGGGAGCTGTTTTTT.

The CDR3 DNA reads as TGTGCCTGGAGTGCCGGGACAGCCATTAGTAGTTTCTATGGCTACACCTTC. It translates to CAWSAGTAISSFYGYTF. The genes are TRBV30 and TRBJ1-2, with 7 bases that match TRBD1. The CDR3 covers 17 residues. Germline CDR1 is GTSNPN and CDR2 is SVGIG (reference sequence). J was trimmed by 4 bases and V by 1 base; bases with no gene match: 15. Based on the CDR3 plus reference TRBV30 and TRBJ1-2, the full variable domain is SQTIHQWPATLVQPVGSPLSLECTVEGTSNPNLYWYRQAAGRGLQLLFYSVGIGQISSEVPQNLSASRPQDRQFILSSKKLLLSDSGFYLCAWSAGTAISSFYGYTFGSGTRLTVV.

This chain joins TRBV6-5 and TRBJ1-2, with TRBD1 as a possible D gene (5 bases). This CDR3 has 14 amino acids. CDR1 and CDR2 (germline): MNHEY, SVGAGI. V lost 6 bases to trimming and J lost 2 bases, with 13 bases between them. CDR3 amino acids: CASSRQSGNYGYTF. CDR3 nucleotides: TGTGCCAGCAGCAGACAGTCTGGGAACTATGGCTACACCTTC.

This clone is a singleton in its sample. V and J are TRBV4-3 and TRBJ2-2, with 15 nucleotides matching TRBD2. V shed 4 bases, J shed 4 bases, and the junction held 7 bases outside the gene matches. CDR1 is LGHNA and CDR2 is YSLEER in the germline V gene. The CDR3 spans 18 residues. The CDR3 DNA reads TGCGCCAGCAGCCCCCGGACTAGCGGGGGGGCGGTCACCGGGGAGCTGTTTTTT. Its translation: CASSPRTSGGAVTGELFF.

This rearrangement joins TRBV6-1 to TRBJ2-2; 11 bases fit TRBD2. The junction had 2 bases not matched to a gene; V was cut back by 5 bases and J by 3 bases. This CDR3 is 15 amino acids long. Looked up from germline, CDR1 is MNHNS and CDR2 is SASEGT. CDR3 loop: CASSFSGGDTGELFF. CDR3 bases: TGTGCCAGCAGTTTTAGCGGGGGGGACACCGGGGAGCTGTTTTTT.

The genes are TRBV6-5 and TRBJ1-1, with no clear D. CDR3 length: 14 amino acids. Germline V gene data show CDR1 as MNHEY and CDR2 as SVGAGI. V gave up 0 bases and J gave up 3 bases, with 8 bases separating them. The CDR3 region is CASSYSTSDTEAFF. CDR3 nucleotide sequence: TGTGCCAGCAGTTACTCGACTTCGGACACTGAAGCTTTCTTT.

The gene calls are TRBV19 and TRBJ2-1, with 7 bases aligning to TRBD1. The CDR3 has 14 amino acids. Germline assignment: CDR1 LNHDA and CDR2 SQIVND (reference sequence). Trimming removed 4 bases from V and 5 bases from J; junction bases left unmatched: 5. The CDR3 reads CASSRMTGHNEQFF. CDR3 in DNA: TGTGCCAGTAGTAGGATGACAGGGCACAATGAGCAGTTCTTC.

The V and J genes are TRBV6-4 and TRBJ2-3, with D perhaps matching TRBD1 (7 bases). Germline V CDR1 and CDR2: MRHNA, SNTAGT. The V end lost 4 bases, the J end lost 9 bases, and 17 bases lay between the germline ends. CDR3 length: 14 amino acids. CDR3 in amino acids: CASSARDSSDTQYF. The CDR3 DNA follows: TGTGCCAGCAGTGCGCGGGACAGTAGTGACACGCAGTATTTT.